Listed below are T cell receptor beta chains from one sample, sequenced in a study of cytomegalovirus exposure and HLA in healthy donors. Here immunoSEQ multiplex PCR was the method, and the copy in TCRdb shows in-frame clones only, minus some. The sample has some 180,000 clones; 82% are singletons. The sequencing sample was made of PBMCs. These receptor sequences come from a man in his forties in good health and CMV-seronegative. The CDR3 runs from the conserved cysteine through the conserved F or W. D genes are given only for firm matches. The size of a clone is reported for some rows only, either as once, few or many, or as a class for expanded clones.

abundance | j_gene | len | d_gene | v_gene | CDR3aa | CDR3nt
- | TRBJ2-7 | 14 | TRBD1 | TRBV5-1 | CASSSRQGPYEQYF | TGCGCCAGCAGCTCCCGACAGGGGCCGTACGAGCAGTACTTC
few | TRBJ2-4 | 16 | - | TRBV9 | CASSAATLPSSGIQYF | TGTGCCAGCAGCGCCGCTACACTACCCTCCTCGGGCATTCAGTACTTC
- | TRBJ2-5 | 14 | - | TRBV6-5 | CASSYGRGEETQYF | TGTGCCAGCAGTTATGGCAGGGGCGAGGAGACCCAGTACTTC
- | TRBJ1-1 | 16 | - | TRBV15 | CATLAGGGRANTEAFF | TGTGCCACCTTGGCGGGGGGGGGCAGGGCGAACACTGAAGCTTTCTTT
once | TRBJ2-5 | 14 | TRBD2 | TRBV5-4 | CASSLGGGRETQYF | TGTGCCAGCAGCTTGGGGGGCGGGAGAGAGACCCAGTACTTC
- | TRBJ1-6 | 15 | TRBD1 | TRBV5-1 | CASSGGQGFVSPLHF | TGCGCCAGCAGCGGGGGACAGGGCTTCGTCTCACCCCTCCACTTT
few | TRBJ1-1 | 15 | TRBD1 | TRBV7-9 | CATGEDRAMNTEAFF | TGTGCTACCGGGGAAGACAGGGCCATGAACACTGAAGCTTTCTTT
- | TRBJ2-1 | 18 | - | TRBV28 | CASSLSPGLGSSYNEQFF | TGTGCCAGCAGTTTATCCCCTGGACTGGGGAGCTCCTACAATGAGCAGTTCTTC
- | TRBJ1-4 | 17 | - | TRBV11-3 | CASSLDSLPATNEKLFF | TGTGCCAGCAGCCTCGACAGTTTACCCGCAACTAATGAAAAACTGTTTTTT
few | TRBJ2-7 | 15 | TRBD2 | TRBV11-3 | CASSSRTSGFYEQYF | TGTGCCAGCAGCTCCCGGACTAGCGGATTCTACGAGCAGTACTTC
- | TRBJ2-1 | 12 | - | TRBV30 | CAWGQGINEQFF | TGTGCCTGGGGGCAGGGGATCAATGAGCAGTTCTTC
- | TRBJ2-3 | 12 | - | TRBV5-8 | CASSLSEVTQYF | TGTGCCAGCAGCCTTAGTGAGGTTACGCAGTATTTT
- | TRBJ2-5 | 11 | - | TRBV29-1 | CSVERQETQYF | TGCAGCGTTGAGAGGCAAGAGACCCAGTACTTC
- | TRBJ1-5 | 16 | TRBD1 | TRBV5-5 | CASSSVQGYGNQPQHF | TGTGCCAGCAGCTCAGTACAGGGGTACGGCAATCAGCCCCAGCATTTT
- | TRBJ2-4 | 14 | - | TRBV11-3 | CASSLDQASNIQYF | TGTGCCAGCAGCTTAGATCAGGCTAGCAACATTCAGTACTTC
- | TRBJ2-7 | 14 | TRBD1 | TRBV5-4 | CASSPGQGSYEQYF | TGTGCCAGCAGCCCGGGACAGGGATCCTACGAGCAGTACTTC
- | TRBJ2-7 | 14 | - | TRBV6-1 | CASSLDRNSYEQYF | TGTGCCAGCAGCCTTGACAGGAACTCCTACGAGCAGTACTTC
- | TRBJ1-4 | 16 | TRBD1 | TRBV2 | CASNPGQGAANEKLFF | TGTGCCAGCAACCCGGGACAGGGGGCGGCTAATGAAAAACTGTTTTTT
- | TRBJ2-7 | 17 | TRBD1 | TRBV28 | CASSFGRYGTGDYEQYF | TGTGCCAGCAGTTTCGGTCGATATGGGACAGGGGACTACGAGCAGTACTTC
- | TRBJ1-1 | 12 | - | TRBV7-9 | CASSARSVEAFF | TGTGCCAGCAGCGCCCGTTCGGTTGAAGCTTTCTTT
- | TRBJ1-2 | 16 | TRBD1 | TRBV5-4 | CASSADRGRRNYGYTF | TGTGCCAGCAGCGCGGACAGGGGGCGCCGAAACTATGGCTACACCTTC
- | TRBJ2-1 | 14 | - | TRBV10-2 | CASRMDPGYNEQFF | TGCGCCAGCAGGATGGACCCGGGATACAATGAGCAGTTCTTC
few | TRBJ1-5 | 17 | - | TRBV27 | CASSLKNPSGSNQPQHF | TGTGCCAGCAGTTTGAAAAACCCCTCAGGTAGCAATCAGCCCCAGCATTTT
- | TRBJ2-2 | 17 | TRBD2 | TRBV9 | CASSVVAGGQGTGELFF | TGTGCCAGCAGCGTAGTTGCGGGAGGGCAAGGTACCGGGGAGCTGTTTTTT
- | TRBJ2-7 | 13 | - | TRBV7-8 | CASSLDRAYEQYF | TGTGCCAGCAGCTTAGACAGGGCTTACGAGCAGTACTTC
- | TRBJ1-2 | 14 | - | TRBV7-2 | CASSLESGDYGYTF | TGTGCCAGCAGCTTAGAGTCAGGGGACTATGGCTACACCTTC
- | TRBJ1-4 | 15 | - | TRBV18 | CASSPGFGGNEKLFF | TGTGCCAGCTCACCCGGGTTCGGGGGAAACGAAAAACTGTTTTTT
- | TRBJ1-2 | 14 | TRBD1 | TRBV5-1 | CASSPTGESYGYTF | TGCGCCAGCAGCCCGACAGGGGAAAGCTATGGCTACACCTTC
once | TRBJ1-5 | 15 | TRBD1 | TRBV7-2 | CASSSGTGGRQPQHF | TGTGCCAGCAGCTCCGGGACAGGGGGAAGACAGCCCCAGCATTTT
- | TRBJ2-3 | 15 | - | TRBV6-1 | CASSVTSRDWATQYF | TGTGCCAGCAGTGTCACTAGCCGGGATTGGGCTACGCAGTATTTT
- | TRBJ2-3 | 16 | - | TRBV5-4 | CASSLALTGSADTQYF | TGTGCCAGCAGCTTGGCTCTAACAGGGTCGGCGGATACGCAGTATTTT
- | TRBJ2-3 | 15 | - | TRBV4-2 | CASSHGAFQTDTQYF | TGTGCCAGCAGCCACGGAGCTTTTCAGACAGATACGCAGTATTTT
- | TRBJ2-5 | 13 | - | TRBV18 | CASSPIGRETQYF | TGTGCCAGCTCACCCATCGGTAGAGAGACCCAGTACTTC
- | TRBJ2-1 | 13 | - | TRBV5-1 | CASSLLGPLEQFF | TGCGCCAGCAGCTTGCTTGGGCCGCTAGAGCAGTTCTTC
- | TRBJ2-7 | 13 | TRBD1 | TRBV6-1 | CASRDAGGVGQYF | TGTGCCAGCAGGGATGCAGGGGGCGTTGGGCAGTACTTC
- | TRBJ2-3 | 13 | - | TRBV5-1 | CASSLDSSDTQYF | TGCGCCAGCAGCTTGGACAGTTCAGATACGCAGTATTTT
- | TRBJ1-6 | 14 | TRBD1 | TRBV18 | CASSPGQGASPLHF | TGTGCCAGCTCACCGGGACAGGGGGCTTCACCCCTCCACTTT
- | TRBJ1-3 | 16 | TRBD1 | TRBV5-1 | CASSLTGEVAGNTIYF | TGCGCCAGCAGCCTGACAGGGGAGGTAGCTGGAAACACCATATATTTT
- | TRBJ1-5 | 15 | - | TRBV7-2 | CASSLETVRNQPQHF | TGTGCCAGCAGCTTGGAGACGGTTCGCAATCAGCCCCAGCATTTT
- | TRBJ1-1 | 11 | - | TRBV27 | CASSFGGGAFF | TGTGCCAGCAGTTTCGGGGGGGGAGCTTTCTTT
- | TRBJ2-2 | 15 | TRBD1 | TRBV9 | CASSSGEGATGELFF | TGTGCCAGCAGCTCCGGAGAGGGGGCGACCGGGGAGCTGTTTTTT
- | TRBJ1-1 | 18 | - | TRBV11-3 | CASSLGGGRGGQNTEAFF | TGTGCCAGCAGCTTGGGTGGGGGGCGCGGGGGCCAGAACACTGAAGCTTTCTTT
- | TRBJ2-1 | 17 | TRBD2 | TRBV4-2 | CASSGLAGGLRDNEQFF | TGTGCCAGCAGCGGGCTAGCGGGGGGCCTACGAGACAATGAGCAGTTCTTC
- | TRBJ1-5 | 14 | - | TRBV6-6 | CASSYGTGNQPQHF | TGTGCCAGCAGTTACGGTACAGGCAATCAGCCCCAGCATTTT
once | TRBJ2-4 | 15 | - | TRBV11-2 | CASSQRLVSKNIQYF | TGTGCCAGCAGCCAAAGACTAGTCTCCAAAAACATTCAGTACTTC
- | TRBJ2-7 | 16 | - | TRBV4-2 | CASSQDRGFASYEQYF | TGTGCCAGCAGCCAAGATCGGGGGTTCGCCTCCTACGAGCAGTACTTC
- | TRBJ1-1 | 13 | TRBD1 | TRBV19 | CASRPTGATEAFF | TGTGCCAGTAGGCCAACAGGGGCCACTGAAGCTTTCTTT
once | TRBJ2-1 | 15 | TRBD1 | TRBV7-2 | CASSPTDRLIDEQFF | TGTGCCAGCAGCCCCACGGACAGGTTGATCGATGAGCAGTTCTTC
- | TRBJ2-5 | 20 | TRBD2 | TRBV10-3 | CAISEILGWSGEKRQETQYF | TGTGCCATCAGTGAGATCCTCGGCTGGAGCGGGGAGAAAAGGCAAGAGACCCAGTACTTC
- | TRBJ2-5 | 14 | TRBD1 | TRBV7-2 | CASSSGQRRETQYF | TGTGCCAGCAGCTCGGGACAGAGGAGGGAGACCCAGTACTTC
- | TRBJ2-7 | 17 | - | TRBV4-3 | CASSQDQMPGVLYEQYF | TGCGCCAGCAGCCAAGATCAGATGCCAGGCGTCCTTTACGAGCAGTACTTC
- | TRBJ2-1 | 14 | - | TRBV19 | CASSIRGGLSEQFF | TGTGCCAGTAGTATAAGGGGGGGGCTAAGTGAGCAGTTCTTC
- | TRBJ2-3 | 18 | - | TRBV4-1 | CASSQFPRGRGHTDTQYF | TGCGCCAGCAGCCAATTCCCTCGTGGGCGGGGGCACACAGATACGCAGTATTTT
- | TRBJ1-1 | 14 | TRBD1 | TRBV28 | CATLGTGDRDEAFF | TGTGCCACCCTGGGGACAGGGGACAGGGATGAAGCTTTCTTT
few | TRBJ1-4 | 13 | TRBD1 | TRBV29-1 | CSAADRGLTKLFF | TGCAGCGCCGCGGACAGGGGGCTTACGAAACTGTTTTTT
- | TRBJ2-5 | 14 | TRBD1 | TRBV18 | CASSPRQGVETQYF | TGTGCCAGCTCACCCCGGCAGGGGGTGGAGACCCAGTACTTC